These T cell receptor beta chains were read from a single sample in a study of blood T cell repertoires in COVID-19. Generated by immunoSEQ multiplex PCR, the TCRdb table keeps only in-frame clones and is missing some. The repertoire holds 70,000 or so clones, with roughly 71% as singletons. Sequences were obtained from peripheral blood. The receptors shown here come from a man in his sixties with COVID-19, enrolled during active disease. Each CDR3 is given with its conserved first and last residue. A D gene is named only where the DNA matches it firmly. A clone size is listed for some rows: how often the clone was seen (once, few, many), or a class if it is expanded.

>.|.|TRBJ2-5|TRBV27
CASSLRGETQYF
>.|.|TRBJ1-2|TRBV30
CAWRQGRYGYTF
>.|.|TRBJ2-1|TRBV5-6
CASSLAGLDNEQFF
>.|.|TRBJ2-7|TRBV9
CASSAGNPYEQYF
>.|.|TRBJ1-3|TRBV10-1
CASSEARIGNTIYF
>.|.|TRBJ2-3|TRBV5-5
CASSLDGGTSTDTQYF
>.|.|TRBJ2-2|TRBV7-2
CASSLVGGARTGELFF
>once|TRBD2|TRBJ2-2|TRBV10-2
CASTRTSGRRMDTGELFF
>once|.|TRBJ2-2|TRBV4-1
CASSQVETGELFF
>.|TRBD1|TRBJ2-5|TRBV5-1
CASGMTGADQETQYF
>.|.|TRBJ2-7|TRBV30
CARKAEAPHEQYF
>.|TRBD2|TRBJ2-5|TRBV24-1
CATSDSGLAGGETQYF
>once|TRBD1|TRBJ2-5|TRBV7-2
CASSSDRGWETQYF
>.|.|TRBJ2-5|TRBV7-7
CASSLGLGQETQYF
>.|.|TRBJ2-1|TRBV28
CASRPGLYVGGEQFF
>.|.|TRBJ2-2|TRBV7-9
CASSQRSSGTGELFF
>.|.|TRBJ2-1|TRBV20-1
CSARDRGEQFF
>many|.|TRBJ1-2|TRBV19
CASKEDGPYGYTF
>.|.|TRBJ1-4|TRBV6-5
CASKLTAPNEKLFF
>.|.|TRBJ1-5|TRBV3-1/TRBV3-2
CASSQDRDQPQHF
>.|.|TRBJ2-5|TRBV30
CAWYNFREPKETQYF
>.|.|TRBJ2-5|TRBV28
CASRVQGAIETQYF
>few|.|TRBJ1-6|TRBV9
CASSVRGTEHSPLHF
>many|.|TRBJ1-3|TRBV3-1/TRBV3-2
CASSQDIPANSGNTIYF
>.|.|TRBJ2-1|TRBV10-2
CASSDDSYNEQFF
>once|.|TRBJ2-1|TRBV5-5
CASSPTVVSYNEQFF
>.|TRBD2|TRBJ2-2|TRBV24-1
CAAASGSGTGELFF
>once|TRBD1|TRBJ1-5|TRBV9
CASSGGQDAEPQHF
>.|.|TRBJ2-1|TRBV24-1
CATSDPTGKGKNEQFF
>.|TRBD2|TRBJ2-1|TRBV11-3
CASSLGLAGVDEQFF
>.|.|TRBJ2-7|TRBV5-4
CASSSDRNGEQYF
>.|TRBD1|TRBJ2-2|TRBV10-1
CASSDRGFNTGELFF
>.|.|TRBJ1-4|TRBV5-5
CASSLGLRGRIEKLFF
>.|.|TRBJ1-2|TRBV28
CASSPYRGYGYTF
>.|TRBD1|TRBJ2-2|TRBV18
CASSPPNRGASNTGELFF
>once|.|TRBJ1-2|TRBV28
CASSFERPYGYTF
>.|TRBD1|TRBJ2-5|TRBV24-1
CATSQGGQVGQETQYF
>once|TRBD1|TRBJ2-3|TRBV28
CASSLGDRAADTQYF
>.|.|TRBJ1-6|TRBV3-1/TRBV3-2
CASSLGGGVGPLHF
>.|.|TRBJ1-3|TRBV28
CASSLGGLKGNTIYF
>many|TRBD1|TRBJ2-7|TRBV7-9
CASSRGRDRGPPKYF
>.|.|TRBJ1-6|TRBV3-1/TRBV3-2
CASSQGGLSPLHF
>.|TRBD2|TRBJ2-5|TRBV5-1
CASSRTSGGAGQETQYF
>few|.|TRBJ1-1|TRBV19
CASSYRVSTEAFF
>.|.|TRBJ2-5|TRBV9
CASSVDMVETQYF
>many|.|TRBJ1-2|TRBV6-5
CASWAMGRGYTF
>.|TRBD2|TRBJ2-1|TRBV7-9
CASSPREGFRGEQFF
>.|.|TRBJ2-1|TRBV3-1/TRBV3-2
CASSLPGGPNEQFF
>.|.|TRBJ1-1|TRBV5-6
CASSYTPGLAFF
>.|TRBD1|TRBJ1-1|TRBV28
CASSPTGYTEAFF
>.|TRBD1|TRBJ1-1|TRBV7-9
CASSPMTGGGTEAFF
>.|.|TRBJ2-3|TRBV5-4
CASSPPTTASTDTQYF
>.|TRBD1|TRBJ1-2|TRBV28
CASSGQGGYTF
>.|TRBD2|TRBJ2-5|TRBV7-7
CASSPIAGGPETQYF